One sample yielded the 22 T cell receptor beta chains listed below, sequenced in a study of control samples from healthy donors and cancer patients. Repertoires were generated with immunoSEQ multiplex PCR, while TCRdb's copy carries only in-frame clones and drops some. The sample includes about 180,000 clones, just over 90% of them seen just once. Sequencing was carried out using blood. All receptors come from a man aged 25-45 years in good health.

The CDR3 sequence: CASSTYRDRMNTEAFF. The CDR3 DNA reads TGCGCCAGCAGCACATACAGGGATCGGATGAACACTGAAGCTTTCTTT. The chain combines TRBV5-1 with TRBJ1-1; TRBD1 might be the D (6 bases). The length of the CDR3 is 16 residues. Trimming pared 4 bases from V and 0 bases from J, leaving 16 bases between. Germline assignment: CDR1 SGHRS and CDR2 YFSETQ.

This chain uses TRBV9 with TRBJ2-1; D may be TRBD1 (5 bases). The germline CDR1 and CDR2 sequences are SGDLS and YYNGEE. This CDR3 is 12 amino acids long. The germline V and J ends were trimmed by 3 bases and 9 bases, with 10 bases remaining between them. The CDR3, as DNA: TGTGCCAGCAGCGACACCCAGGGTGAGCAGTTCTTC. Encoded protein: CASSDTQGEQFF.

The rearrangement uses TRBV6-2 or TRBV6-3 and TRBJ2-7; TRBD2 matches at 7 bases. The V gene end was trimmed by 2 bases and the J gene end by 3 bases; junction bases not matched to a gene: 4. The germline V gene encodes CDR1 MNHEY and CDR2 SVGEGT. The CDR3 runs to 14 residues. The CDR3 region has the DNA TGTGCCAGCAGTTACAAGCGGGGTCGCTACGAGCAGTACTTC. It codes for CASSYKRGRYEQYF.

This clone occurred once. The chain employs TRBV28 and TRBJ2-7; 10 bases fit TRBD2. This CDR3 is 15 amino acids long. Germline trimming cut 5 bases from V and 2 bases from J; bases unmatched to any gene: 6. The germline V gene encodes CDR1 MDHEN and CDR2 SYDVKM. The CDR3 DNA reads TGTGCCAGCAGTCCTCTAGCGGGAGCCCCCTACGAGCAGTACTTC. Amino acids: CASSPLAGAPYEQYF.

CDR3 nucleotides: TGCGCCAGCAGCCAAAGGCCGAGAGGGGAGACCCAGTACTTC. Translating gives CASSQRPRGETQYF. This chain uses TRBV4-3 with TRBJ2-5; possible D gene TRBD2, 5 bases. Germline lookup yields CDR1 LGHNA and CDR2 YSLEER. Trimming removed 2 bases from V and 5 bases from J, with 12 bases in between. This CDR3 region has 14 residues.

In the case of this clone: At one boundary the junction diverges from the germline segment, which might be a read error. The chain combines TRBV2 with TRBJ2-7; TRBD1 matches 9 bases. Per the germline V gene, CDR1 is SNHLY and CDR2 is FYNNEI. This CDR3 has 14 residues. This CDR3 reads CASREGQGPYEQYF. The CDR3 nucleotides are TGTGCCAGCAGAGAAGGACAGGGGCCCTACGAGCAGTACTTC.

The chain has TRBV4-2 and TRBJ1-1; D is unresolved. V lost 0 bases to trimming and J lost 4 bases, with 12 bases between them. This CDR3 comprises 15 residues. Germline V gene data show CDR1 as LGHNA and CDR2 as YNFKEQ. CDR3 coding DNA: TGTGCCAGCAGCCAAGAATATGGAGGGTTCACTGAAGCTTTCTTT. This codes for CASSQEYGGFTEAFF.

The chain has TRBV27 and TRBJ1-1, with a weak D call TRBD1 (6 bases). Germline CDR1 MNHEY, CDR2 SMNVEV (reference sequence). Between the trimmed V and J ends, which lost 6 bases and 4 bases, there was a span of 12 bases. The CDR3 runs to 13 residues. CDR3 sequence reads: CASRQGEGTEAFF. For the CDR3, the DNA is TGTGCCAGCAGACAGGGAGAGGGCACTGAAGCTTTCTTT.

This chain's CDR3 is CASIAGTVTGELFF. The CDR3, as DNA: TGTGCCAGCATTGCCGGGACAGTCACCGGGGAGCTGTTTTTT. This chain links TRBV6-5 with TRBJ2-2; 7 bases line up with TRBD1. CDR3 size: 14 residues. V gave up 7 bases and J gave up 4 bases; unmatched junction bases: 6. Germline V gene sequence: CDR1 MNHEY, CDR2 SVGAGI.

This chain joins TRBV27 and TRBJ2-7; D might be TRBD1 (6 bases). Deletions cut 2 bases from V and 3 bases from J, with 11 bases between. The CDR3 is 14 residues long. CDR1 MNHEY and CDR2 SMNVEV come from the germline V gene (reference sequence). The CDR3 nucleotides read TGTGCCAGCAGTTTAACCAGGGGTGGCTACGAGCAGTACTTC. The encoded protein is CASSLTRGGYEQYF.

This chain links TRBV6-4 with TRBJ1-5; 10 bases map to TRBD1. The CDR3 loop spans 16 amino acids. J lost 3 bases, V lost 7 bases, and 9 bases had no gene match. The V gene's germline CDR1 is MRHNA and CDR2 SNTAGT. In DNA, the CDR3 is TGTGCCAGCACTACCGGGACAGGGGCCCTCAATCAGCCCCAGCATTTT. Translation: CASTTGTGALNQPQHF.

The chain uses TRBV6-5 and TRBJ1-5; TRBD1 is a possible D gene (5 bases). The CDR3 has 13 residues. Between the trimmed V and J ends, which lost 6 bases and 0 bases, there was a span of 6 bases. Germline CDR1 reads MNHEY; CDR2 reads SVGAGI. CDR3 in amino acids: CASRQGSNQPQHF. The CDR3 nucleotides are TGTGCCAGCAGGCAGGGTAGCAATCAGCCCCAGCATTTT.

The chain employs TRBV9 and TRBJ2-7; 11 nucleotides agree with TRBD1. CDR1 is SGDLS and CDR2 is YYNGEE in the germline V gene. J was trimmed by 5 bases and V by 4 bases; bases with no gene match: 17. There are 18 residues in the CDR3. The CDR3 nucleotides are TGTGCCAGCAGCTTACACCGGGACAGGGGGGAAAGCCTCCACGAGCAGTACTTC. Protein: CASSLHRDRGESLHEQYF.

This clone showed up just a few times. Additional DNA sequences in this sample encode the identical CDR3. J is TRBJ2-1 and V is TRBV5-6, with TRBD1 matching over 8 bases. The CDR3 runs to 15 residues. J gave up 3 bases and V 0 bases, and 2 bases lay outside the gene matches. CDR1 and CDR2 (germline): SGHDT, YYEEEE. CDR3 sequence: CASSLVDRDYNEQFF. CDR3 in DNA: TGTGCCAGCAGCTTGGTGGACAGGGACTACAATGAGCAGTTCTTC.

The genes are TRBV5-6 and TRBJ1-6, with TRBD1 as a possible D gene (6 bases). V dropped 1 base and J dropped 7 bases, with 12 bases sitting between them. Germline V gives CDR1 SGHDT, CDR2 YYEEEE. The CDR3 is 15 residues long. CDR3 protein: CASSLSRGSNSPLHF. In nucleotides, the CDR3 is TGTGCCAGCAGCTTGAGTAGGGGGTCGAATTCACCCCTCCACTTT.

The V call is TRBV5-4, the J call TRBJ1-1; D gene uncertain. The germline V and J ends were trimmed by 0 bases and 0 bases, with 3 bases remaining between them. Per germline, CDR1 SGHNT and CDR2 YYREEE (reference sequence). This CDR3 has 13 residues. The CDR3 region has the DNA TGTGCCAGCAGCTTGGCTGTGAACACTGAAGCTTTCTTT. Residues: CASSLAVNTEAFF.

J is TRBJ1-5 and V is TRBV11-2; TRBD1 might be the D (5 bases). Trimming took 5 bases from V and 1 from J, leaving 12 bases between them. Germline CDR1 SGHAT, CDR2 FQNNGV. This CDR3 has 15 residues. Here the CDR3 reads CASSPDGTSNQPQHF. The CDR3 nucleotides are TGTGCCAGCAGCCCGGACGGGACGAGCAATCAGCCCCAGCATTTT.

V is TRBV19 and J is TRBJ1-2, with D uncertain. With 3 bases removed from V and 1 base from J, the gap between germline ends came to 9 bases. Germline V gene lookup returns CDR1 LNHDA and CDR2 SQIVND (reference sequence). There are 14 residues in the CDR3. This chain's CDR3 is CASSILALNYGYTF. CDR3 nucleotide sequence: TGTGCCAGTAGTATCTTGGCCCTTAACTATGGCTACACCTTC.

CDR3 region: CASSQEGGEAEINNEQFF. CDR3 sequence (DNA): TGTGCCAGCAGCCAAGAAGGCGGGGAGGCAGAGATTAACAATGAGCAGTTCTTC. The chain employs TRBV3-1 (or the pseudogene TRBV3-2) and TRBJ2-1, with D possibly matching TRBD2 (6 bases). V lost 0 bases and J lost 5, with 20 bases in between. This CDR3 has 18 amino acids. Per the germline V gene, CDR1 is LGHDT and CDR2 is YNNKEL (reference sequence).

This chain links TRBV4-3 with TRBJ2-7; D is ambiguous. With 0 bases removed from V and 3 bases from J, the gap between germline ends came to 9 bases. CDR3 length: 14 amino acids. The germline gives CDR1 LGHNA, CDR2 YSLEER. The DNA for the CDR3 is TGCGCCAGCAGCCAAGATTTCCGGAGCTACGAGCAGTACTTC. It encodes CASSQDFRSYEQYF.

The gene calls are TRBV19 and TRBJ1-5; D unclear. CDR3 length: 13 amino acids. CDR1 and CDR2 from the germline V gene are LNHDA and SQIVND (reference sequence). Trimming cost V 6 bases and J 4 bases, with 10 bases left between them. CDR3 nucleotides: TGTGCCAGTAGGATGGTCATTAATCAGCCCCAGCATTTT. Its protein is CASRMVINQPQHF.

The V call is TRBV29-1, the J call TRBJ1-5; 7 bases map to TRBD1. After removal of 4 bases from V and 0 bases from J, the junction contained 6 bases not matched to a gene. The CDR3 length is 15 residues. The V gene's germline CDR1 is SQVTM and CDR2 ANQGSEA. CDR3 DNA: TGCAGCGTTGGGGACAGCCTCTATAGCAATCAGCCCCAGCATTTT. Protein product: CSVGDSLYSNQPQHF.